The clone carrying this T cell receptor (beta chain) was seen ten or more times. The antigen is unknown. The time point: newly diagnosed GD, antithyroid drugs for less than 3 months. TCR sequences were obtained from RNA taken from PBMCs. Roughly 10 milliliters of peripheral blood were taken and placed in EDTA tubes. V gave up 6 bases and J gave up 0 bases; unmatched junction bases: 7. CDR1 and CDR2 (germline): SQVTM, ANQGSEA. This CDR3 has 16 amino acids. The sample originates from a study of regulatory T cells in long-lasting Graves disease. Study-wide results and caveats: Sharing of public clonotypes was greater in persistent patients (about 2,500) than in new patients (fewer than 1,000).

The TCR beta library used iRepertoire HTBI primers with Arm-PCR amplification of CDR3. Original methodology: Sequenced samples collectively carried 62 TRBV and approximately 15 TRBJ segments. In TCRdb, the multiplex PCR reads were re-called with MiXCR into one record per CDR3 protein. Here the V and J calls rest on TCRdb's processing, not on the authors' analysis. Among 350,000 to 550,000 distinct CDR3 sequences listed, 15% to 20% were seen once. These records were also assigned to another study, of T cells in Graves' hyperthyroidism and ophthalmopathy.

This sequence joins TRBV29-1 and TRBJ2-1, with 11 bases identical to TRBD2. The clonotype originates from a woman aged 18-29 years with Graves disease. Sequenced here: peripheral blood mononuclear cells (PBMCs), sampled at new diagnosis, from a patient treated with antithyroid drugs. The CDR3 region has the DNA TGCAGCGTCGGGACTAGCGGAGAAGGCTCCTACAATGAGCAGTTCTTC. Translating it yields CSVGTSGEGSYNEQFF.